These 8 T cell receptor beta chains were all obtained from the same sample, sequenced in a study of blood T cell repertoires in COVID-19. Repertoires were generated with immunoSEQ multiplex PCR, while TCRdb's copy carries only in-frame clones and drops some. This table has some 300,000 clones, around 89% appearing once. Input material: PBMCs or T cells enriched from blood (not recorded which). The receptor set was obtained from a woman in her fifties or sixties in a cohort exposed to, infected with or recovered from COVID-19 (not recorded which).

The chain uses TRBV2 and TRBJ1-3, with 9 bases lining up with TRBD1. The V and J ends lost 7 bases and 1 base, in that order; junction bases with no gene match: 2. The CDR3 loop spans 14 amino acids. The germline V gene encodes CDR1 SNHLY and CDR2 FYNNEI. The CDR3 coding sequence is TGTGCCAGCAAGGACAGGGGTTCTGGAAACACCATATATTTT. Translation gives CASKDRGSGNTIYF.

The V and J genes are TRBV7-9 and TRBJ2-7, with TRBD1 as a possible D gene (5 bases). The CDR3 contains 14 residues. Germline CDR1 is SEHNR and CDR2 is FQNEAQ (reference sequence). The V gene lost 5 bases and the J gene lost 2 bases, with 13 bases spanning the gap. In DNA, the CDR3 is TGTGCCAGCAGCCAAAAAGGGGAAGCCTACGAGCAGTACTTC. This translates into CASSQKGEAYEQYF.

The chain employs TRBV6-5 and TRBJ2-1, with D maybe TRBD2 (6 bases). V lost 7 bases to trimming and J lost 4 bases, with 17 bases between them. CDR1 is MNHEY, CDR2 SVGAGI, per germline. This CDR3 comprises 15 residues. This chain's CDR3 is CASTAGTSYYNEQFF. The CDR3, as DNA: TGTGCCAGCACCGCCGGGACTTCCTATTACAATGAGCAGTTCTTC.

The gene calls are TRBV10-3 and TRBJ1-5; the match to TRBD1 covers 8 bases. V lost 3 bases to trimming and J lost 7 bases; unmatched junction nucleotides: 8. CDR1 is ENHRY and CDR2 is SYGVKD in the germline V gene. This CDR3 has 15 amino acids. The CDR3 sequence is CAISESQGADQPQHF. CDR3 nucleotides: TGTGCCATCAGTGAATCCCAGGGGGCGGACCAGCCCCAGCATTTT.

Here the CDR3 DNA reads TGTGCCAGCAGTGGGGTGACAGGGATGTCTGAGACCCAGTACTTC. It is translated as CASSGVTGMSETQYF. The chain couples TRBV25-1 to TRBJ2-5; 7 bases are shared with TRBD1. V lost 4 bases and J lost 5; bases outside the gene matches: 10. CDR1 and CDR2 from the germline V gene are MGHDK and SYGVNS. The CDR3 loop spans 15 amino acids.

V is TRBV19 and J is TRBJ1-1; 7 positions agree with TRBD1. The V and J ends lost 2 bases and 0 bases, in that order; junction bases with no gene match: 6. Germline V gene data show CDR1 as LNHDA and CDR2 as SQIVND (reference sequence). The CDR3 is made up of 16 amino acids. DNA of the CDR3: TGTGCCAGTAGTATATGGGCAGGGGGTATGAACACTGAAGCTTTCTTT. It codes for CASSIWAGGMNTEAFF. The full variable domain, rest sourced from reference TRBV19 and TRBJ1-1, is DGGITQSPKYLFRKEGQNVTLSCEQNLNHDAMYWYRQDPGQGLRLIYYSQIVNDFQKGDIAEGYSVSREKKESFPLTVTSAQKNPTAFYLCASSIWAGGMNTEAFFGQGTRLTVV.

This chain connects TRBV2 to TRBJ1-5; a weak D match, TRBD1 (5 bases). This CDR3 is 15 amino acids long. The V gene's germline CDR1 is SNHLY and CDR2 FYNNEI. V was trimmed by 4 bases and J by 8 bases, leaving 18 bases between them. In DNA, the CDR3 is TGTGCCAGCAGTGGGGAGGGACGGGGGAGCGAGCCCCAGCATTTT. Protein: CASSGEGRGSEPQHF.

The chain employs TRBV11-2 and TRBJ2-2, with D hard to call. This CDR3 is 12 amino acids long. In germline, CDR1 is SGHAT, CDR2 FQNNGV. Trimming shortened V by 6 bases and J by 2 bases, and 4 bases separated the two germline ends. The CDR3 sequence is CASRLNTGELFF. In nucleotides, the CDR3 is TGTGCCAGCAGACTAAACACCGGGGAGCTGTTTTTT.